This T cell receptor (beta chain) was obtained from a study of CD8 T cells in Susac syndrome (dated by TCRdb to about 2019). About the full investigation: The study used repertoire sequencing to test whether antigen drove CD8+ T cell activation and differentiation in Susac syndrome. General findings and caveats noted by the study authors: The TCR sequencing and HLA analysis was acknowledged to have included a relatively small number of individuals.

Via the germline V gene, CDR1 is SQVTM and CDR2 ANQGSEA. Trimmed from V: 3 bases; trimmed from J: 5 bases; junction bases lacking a gene match: 3. The CDR3, from cysteine to phenylalanine, totals 12 residues. Kept here is only the CDR3 DNA, which spans 36 bases and is read in frame from base 1. A remark on this clonotype: It lacks a known antigen. Per-base quality was not reported, and no clone a single base away is much larger than it.

RNA was extracted using the RNeasy kit, and roughly 0.45 to 1 microgram was reverse transcribed with random hexamers. TCR beta CDR3 regions were amplified with the immunoSEQ multiplex PCR assay covering 54 Vbeta and 13 Jbeta segments. PCR amplification bias was corrected by using a synthetic template baseline for primer optimization and computational correction. The original methods were these. Reads were annotated to V, D and J genes according to IMGT and were analyzed with immunoSEQ Analyzer, with only productive sequences retained. To calculate clonality, Shannon entropy was normalized by log2 of the number of productive unique sequences and then subtracted from one. For each patient and control, public and private clones were evaluated among the 100 most prevalent clones. Clones were defined as Susac-specific if absent from the healthy and MS cohorts, from around 1,000 published viral clones and from other ImmuneACCESS disease sequences. TCRdb reanalyzed the raw reads on its own, using fastp at Q25 for trimming and MiXCR for clone calling, and kept in-frame beta chains. A single entry per CDR3 protein holds the most common genes and DNA from its merged rows. The V and J calls shown here were made by TCRdb, not taken from the authors' results. Across this sample there are about 130,000 distinct CDR3 sequences, with roughly 96% seen only once. 0.09% to 0.15% of the sample lies in the top ten.

Peripheral blood CD8+ and CD4+ T cells from healthy donors, Susac syndrome patients and multiple sclerosis patients were profiled using high-throughput TCR beta sequencing. The healthy donors served as controls matched for age and sex. Bulk CD8+ and CD4+ T cells were purified magnetically by negative isolation, whereas CD8+ TEMRA cells were enriched by FACS. Blood was collected in EDTA tubes and processed within 24 hours, with PBMCs isolated through density gradient centrifugation. PBMCs destined for TCR sequencing were cryopreserved in liquid nitrogen and later thawed in a 37 °C water bath. The sorted or isolated CD4+, CD8+ and CD8+ TEMRA cells reached a purity of at least 90%.

This receptor chain uses TRBV29-1 and TRBJ2-5; TRBD2 aligns with 7 central bases. Source material: CD4+ T cells from PBMCs. This TCR was recovered from a human donor in good health. The CDR3 is CSVDSSGETQYF. Here is the DNA: TGCAGCGTTGACTCTAGCGGCGAGACCCAGTACTTC.